One and the same sample provided the 31 T cell receptor beta chains below, sequenced in a study of blood T cell repertoires in COVID-19. Sequencing was performed with immunoSEQ multiplex PCR; in TCRdb, only in-frame clones are kept and a portion is missing. The sample records under 200,000 clones, less than 90% being singletons. Sample: peripheral blood. The origin of the receptors is a young man with active or convalescent COVID-19.

This clone was seen more than once but under ten times. The V and J genes are TRBV5-1 and TRBJ2-7; 10 nucleotides line up with TRBD1. The CDR3 sequence is 15 residues long. Trimming cost V 0 bases and J 6 bases; bases outside gene matches: 6. From germline, CDR1 is SGHRS and CDR2 YFSETQ. Here the CDR3 reads CASSLEGTGVAEQYF. The CDR3 nucleotides are TGCGCCAGCAGCTTGGAGGGGACAGGGGTTGCCGAGCAGTACTTC.

This clone was detected only once. The V and J genes are TRBV6-4 and TRBJ2-3; TRBD1 might be the D (5 bases). There are 13 residues in the CDR3. Per germline, CDR1 MRHNA and CDR2 SNTAGT. Trimming took 4 bases from V and 3 from J, leaving 8 bases between them. The CDR3 reads CASSAGSTDTQYF. DNA for the CDR3: TGTGCCAGCAGTGCAGGGTCAACAGATACGCAGTATTTT.

This clone was seen more than once but under ten times. The V gene is TRBV11-2, the J gene TRBJ1-1; no clear D. Per germline, CDR1 SGHAT and CDR2 FQNNGV. The CDR3 has 11 residues. V lost 6 bases, J lost 7 bases, and 9 bases lay in between. CDR3 sequence reads: CASSTSREAFF. CDR3 DNA: TGTGCCAGCAGTACGAGCCGTGAAGCTTTCTTT. Filled out from reference TRBV11-2 and TRBJ1-1, the complete variable domain reads EAGVAQSPRYKIIEKRQSVAFWCNPISGHATLYWYQQILGQGPKLLIQFQNNGVVDDSQLPKDRFSAERLKGVDSTLKIQPAKLEDSAVYLCASSTSREAFFGQGTRLTVV.

The chain has TRBV5-4 and TRBJ2-2; D may be TRBD1 (6 bases). The germline CDR1 and CDR2 sequences are SGHNT and YYREEE (reference sequence). The CDR3 is made up of 14 amino acids. The germline V and J ends were trimmed by 0 bases and 4 bases, with 7 bases remaining between them. CDR3 bases: TGTGCCAGCAGCTTGGACAGGGTCACCGGGGAGCTGTTTTTT. Protein: CASSLDRVTGELFF.

The genes are TRBV4-1 and TRBJ2-2; 8 bases match TRBD2. This CDR3 has 16 amino acids. J gave up 4 bases and V 4 bases, and 8 bases lay outside the gene matches. Germline CDR1 reads MGHRA; CDR2 reads YSYEKL. CDR3 sequence (DNA): TGCGCCAGCAGCCTCAGCCCCCTAGCGGGCACCGGGGAGCTGTTTTTT. It specifies CASSLSPLAGTGELFF.

This sequence joins TRBV10-3 and TRBJ2-1; maybe TRBD2 (5 bases). Trimming left V 0 bases short and J 6 bases short, with 15 bases between. Germline V gene sequence: CDR1 ENHRY, CDR2 SYGVKD. CDR3 length: 16 residues. The CDR3 protein is CAISESKGLAGNEQFF. In DNA form, the CDR3 reads TGTGCCATCAGTGAGTCAAAAGGGTTGGCGGGCAATGAGCAGTTCTTC.

The chain is built from TRBV15 and TRBJ1-6; D is ambiguous. The ends were cut back, 9 bases at V and 2 bases at J, with 14 bases in the middle. Germline CDR1 and CDR2: LNHNV and YYDKDF (reference sequence). The CDR3 is made up of 15 amino acids. The CDR3 is CATNPGTAYNSPLHF. CDR3 bases: TGTGCCACAAACCCCGGTACGGCCTATAATTCACCCCTCCACTTT.

Here the CDR3 reads CAISSQVSNQPQHF. DNA of the CDR3: TGTGCCATCAGTTCACAGGTCTCGAATCAGCCCCAGCATTTT. J is TRBJ1-5 and V is TRBV10-3, with D perhaps matching TRBD1 (5 bases). The CDR3 contains 14 residues. The germline gives CDR1 ENHRY, CDR2 SYGVKD. The ends were cut back, 5 bases at V and 4 bases at J, with 12 bases in the middle.

The V gene is TRBV5-1, the J gene TRBJ2-1, with TRBD2 matching over 11 bases. The germline gives CDR1 SGHRS, CDR2 YFSETQ. J was trimmed by 5 bases and V by 0 bases; bases with no gene match: 4. This CDR3 region has 16 residues. CDR3 region: CASSLVSGGADNEQFF. Written as DNA, the CDR3 is TGCGCCAGCAGCTTGGTTAGCGGGGGGGCGGACAATGAGCAGTTCTTC.

This chain uses TRBV7-9 with TRBJ2-4; no clear D. V lost 5 bases and J 0 bases, leaving 8 bases between the germline ends. The CDR3 length is 14 residues. Germline CDR1 SEHNR, CDR2 FQNEAQ (reference sequence). The CDR3 DNA is TGTGCCAGCAGCAGAAACTTAGCCAAAAACATTCAGTACTTC. It translates to CASSRNLAKNIQYF.

This chain joins TRBV4-2 and TRBJ2-1; tentatively, D is TRBD2 (6 bases). The CDR3 runs 17 residues. Trimming removed 5 bases from V and 9 bases from J, with 26 bases in between. Germline V CDR1 and CDR2: LGHNA, YNFKEQ. CDR3 protein: CASSIVLALTQGVEQFF. DNA for the CDR3: TGTGCCAGCAGCATCGTCCTAGCGTTAACTCAAGGGGTTGAGCAGTTCTTC.

This chain joins TRBV5-1 and TRBJ2-2, with TRBD1 matching over 9 bases. From germline, CDR1 is SGHRS and CDR2 YFSETQ. Losses at the gene ends were 3 bases for V and 5 bases for J; bases not matched to a gene: 2. The CDR3 has 14 amino acids. The CDR3 here is CASSSGTGTGELFF. In DNA, the CDR3 is TGCGCCAGCAGCTCCGGGACAGGGACCGGGGAGCTGTTTTTT.

V and J are TRBV6-5 and TRBJ2-7; D might be TRBD1 (6 bases). The CDR3 runs 15 residues. The germline gives CDR1 MNHEY, CDR2 SVGAGI. The germline V and J ends were trimmed by 0 bases and 5 bases, with 14 bases remaining between them. CDR3 protein: CASSYSRDRKNEQYF. In DNA form, the CDR3 reads TGTGCCAGCAGTTACTCGAGAGACAGGAAGAACGAGCAGTACTTC.

The rearrangement links TRBV27 to TRBJ1-1; D is ambiguous. The CDR3 is made up of 14 amino acids. Germline values: CDR1 MNHEY, CDR2 SMNVEV (reference sequence). Trimming took off 8 bases at V and 3 bases at J, with 16 bases between the two ends. For the CDR3, the DNA is TGTGCCAGCTTCCCGGGGATGTGGGACACTGAAGCTTTCTTT. Its protein is CASFPGMWDTEAFF.

The gene calls are TRBV4-1 and TRBJ2-2; 12 positions agree with TRBD2. CDR3 length: 16 amino acids. Germline V CDR1 and CDR2: MGHRA, YSYEKL. J gave up 5 bases and V 3 bases, and 4 bases lay outside the gene matches. CDR3 residues: CASSHGGLAGTGELFF. In DNA, the CDR3 is TGCGCCAGCAGCCATGGTGGACTAGCGGGGACCGGGGAGCTGTTTTTT.

The chain combines TRBV15 with TRBJ2-3; weak D call: TRBD2 (6 bases). The CDR3 loop spans 15 amino acids. V was pared by 3 bases and J by 2 bases, with 12 bases between. The germline gives CDR1 LNHNV, CDR2 YYDKDF (reference sequence). The CDR3 sequence is CATSSPGLYTDTQYF. CDR3 DNA: TGTGCCACCAGCAGTCCCGGACTATACACAGATACGCAGTATTTT. Filled out from reference TRBV15 and TRBJ2-3, the complete variable domain reads DAMVIQNPRYQVTQFGKPVTLSCSQTLNHNVMYWYQQKSSQAPKLLFHYYDKDFNNEADTPDNFQSRRPNTSFCFLDIRSPGLGDTAMYLCATSSPGLYTDTQYFGPGTRLTVL.

This clone was recorded only once. Other DNA sequences within the sample encode an identical CDR3. The chain carries TRBV28 and TRBJ1-2; unclear D gene. The CDR3 sequence is 13 residues long. V lost 5 bases and J 1 base, leaving 8 bases between the germline ends. In germline, CDR1 is MDHEN, CDR2 SYDVKM. The CDR3 coding sequence is TGTGCCAGCAGTCCGGGAGTTAACTATGGCTACACCTTC. It codes for CASSPGVNYGYTF.

V and J are TRBV5-1 and TRBJ2-2; TRBD1 is a possible D gene (5 bases). This CDR3 contains 15 residues. Per the germline V gene, CDR1 is SGHRS and CDR2 is YFSETQ. V was shortened by 2 bases and J by 0 bases, with 8 bases between the two germline ends. The CDR3 DNA is TGCGCCAGCAGCTTAAGGGGCGCGAACACCGGGGAGCTGTTTTTT. Residues: CASSLRGANTGELFF.

The sample holds many counts of this clone. The rearrangement links TRBV7-9 to TRBJ2-3, with 12 positions matching TRBD2. Germline V gene data show CDR1 as SEHNR and CDR2 as FQNEAQ (reference sequence). The CDR3 has 17 residues. V dropped 5 bases and J dropped 2; count of bases not matched to a gene: 8. This CDR3 is CASSPKRLAGDTDTQYF. CDR3 nucleotides: TGTGCCAGCAGCCCGAAAAGACTAGCGGGGGACACAGATACGCAGTATTTT.

The chain uses TRBV18 and TRBJ2-3, with TRBD2 matching over 8 bases. V shed 3 bases, J shed 4 bases, and the junction held 3 bases outside the gene matches. Germline V gives CDR1 KGHSH, CDR2 LQKENI. The CDR3 sequence is 14 residues long. The CDR3 sequence is CASSPGRGADTQYF. CDR3 coding DNA: TGTGCCAGCTCACCTGGGCGGGGGGCAGATACGCAGTATTTT.

J is TRBJ2-5 and V is TRBV2; 11 nucleotides agree with TRBD2. Germline V gene data show CDR1 as SNHLY and CDR2 as FYNNEI. This CDR3 has 17 amino acids. Trimming cost V 7 bases and J 4 bases; bases outside gene matches: 14. CDR3 protein: CASILTVAGGLGETQYF. The CDR3 DNA reads TGTGCCAGCATCCTGACTGTAGCGGGGGGGCTGGGAGAGACCCAGTACTTC. Using reference TRBV2 and TRBJ2-5 for the parts outside the CDR3, the full variable domain is EPEVTQTPSHQVTQMGQEVILRCVPISNHLYFYWYRQILGQKVEFLVSFYNNEISEKSEIFDDQFSVERPDGSNFTLKIRSTKLEDSAMYFCASILTVAGGLGETQYFGPGTRLLVL.

The chain uses TRBV19 and TRBJ2-7; perhaps TRBD2 as D (6 bases). Germline V gene lookup returns CDR1 LNHDA and CDR2 SQIVND (reference sequence). The CDR3 is 13 amino acids. V lost 3 bases and J 6 bases, leaving 12 bases between the germline ends. CDR3 residues: CASSIRATSEQYF. CDR3 DNA: TGTGCCAGTAGTATCCGCGCGACTAGCGAGCAGTACTTC.

J is TRBJ1-4 and V is TRBV6-5, with 8 nucleotides matching TRBD1. Germline lookup yields CDR1 MNHEY and CDR2 SVGAGI. There are 15 residues in the CDR3. V trimming: 0 bases; J trimming: 7 bases; junction bases outside the gene matches: 4. As DNA, the CDR3 is TGTGCCAGCAGTTACTCGACAGGGGATAGTGAAAAACTGTTTTTT. Amino acids: CASSYSTGDSEKLFF.

The chain combines TRBV29-1 with TRBJ2-7; TRBD1 matches at 7 bases. Losses at the gene ends were 7 bases for V and 5 bases for J; bases not matched to a gene: 11. CDR1 is SQVTM, CDR2 ANQGSEA, per germline. This CDR3 has 13 residues. The CDR3 bases are TGCAGCGGACAACAGGGGAACCAGGACGAGCAGTACTTC. It codes for CSGQQGNQDEQYF.

The chain is built from TRBV28 and TRBJ2-6; D is possibly TRBD1 (5 bases). CDR3 length equals 15 residues. CDR1 is MDHEN, CDR2 SYDVKM, per germline. Trimming took 8 bases from V and 1 from J, leaving 12 bases between them. This CDR3 reads CASVGAGSGANVLTF. CDR3 DNA: TGTGCCAGCGTTGGTGCAGGGTCTGGGGCCAACGTCCTGACTTTC. Filled out from reference TRBV28 and TRBJ2-6, the complete variable domain reads DVKVTQSSRYLVKRTGEKVFLECVQDMDHENMFWYRQDPGLGLRLIYFSYDVKMKEKGDIPEGYSVSREKKERFSLILESASTNQTSMYLCASVGAGSGANVLTFGAGSRLTVL.

The gene calls are TRBV25-1 and TRBJ1-3, with 8 bases identical to TRBD1. The CDR3 extends over 15 amino acids. The germline CDR1 and CDR2 sequences are MGHDK and SYGVNS. V was clipped by 4 bases and J by 5 bases; unmatched bases: 7. CDR3 DNA: TGTGCCAGCAGTGGGGGACAGGCGGGTAGAAACACCATATATTTT. This codes for CASSGGQAGRNTIYF.

The CDR3 DNA is TGTGCCAGCAGCTTAGAGGCCAGGTCCACAGATACGCAGTATTTT. This encodes CASSLEARSTDTQYF. The gene calls are TRBV7-2 and TRBJ2-3; no definite D call. From germline, CDR1 is SGHTA and CDR2 FQGNSA. The germline V and J ends were trimmed by 1 base and 2 bases, with 10 bases remaining between them. The CDR3 has 15 residues.

CDR3 sequence (DNA): TGTGCCAGCAGTTACTCGTTGGGGACATATGGCTACACCTTC. This codes for CASSYSLGTYGYTF. The genes are TRBV6-5 and TRBJ1-2, with TRBD1 as a possible D gene (6 bases). CDR3 length equals 14 residues. V was pared by 0 bases and J by 5 bases, with 10 bases between. In germline, CDR1 is MNHEY, CDR2 SVGAGI.

The chain employs TRBV29-1 and TRBJ1-5; D is unclear. Trimming removed 5 bases from V and 1 base from J, with 9 bases in between. The CDR3 length is 13 residues. CDR1 and CDR2 from the germline V gene are SQVTM and ANQGSEA. The CDR3 region is CSVWTGSNQPQHF. Written as DNA, the CDR3 is TGCAGCGTTTGGACGGGGAGCAATCAGCCCCAGCATTTT.

This chain connects TRBV5-6 to TRBJ2-7; 8 bases are shared with TRBD1. CDR1 SGHDT and CDR2 YYEEEE come from the germline V gene. The CDR3 is 19 amino acids. V shed 2 bases, J shed 0 bases, and the junction held 16 bases outside the gene matches. Here the CDR3 reads CASSFLPGTGPSFSYEQYF. CDR3 DNA sequence: TGTGCCAGCAGCTTCCTTCCCGGGACAGGACCATCTTTCTCCTACGAGCAGTACTTC.

The chain recombines TRBV6-1 with TRBJ2-7; TRBD2 aligns across 9 bases. The germline V gene encodes CDR1 MNHNS and CDR2 SASEGT. The V segment lost 1 base and the J segment 0 bases; nucleotides outside the gene matches: 4. The CDR3 covers 16 residues. The CDR3 loop is CASSEGSGGNSYEQYF. As DNA, the CDR3 is TGTGCCAGCAGTGAAGGGAGCGGGGGGAACTCCTACGAGCAGTACTTC.